A selection of T cell receptor beta chains follows, all from one sample in a study of cytomegalovirus exposure and HLA in healthy donors. Clones were read by immunoSEQ multiplex PCR, and TCRdb kept only the in-frame ones, dropping some. The profile covers more than 85,000 clones, with roughly 80% appearing a single time and about 2% taken by the ten largest. Sequencing was carried out using PBMCs. These receptors all come from a man in his forties in good health and CMV-seronegative. CDR3s leave out the opening cysteine and the closing phenylalanine or tryptophan. Each record gives: J gene, V gene, CDR3 protein.

>TRBJ1-5|TRBV13
ASSLGQGLGQPQH
>TRBJ2-1|TRBV5-4
ASSFDRNNEQF
>TRBJ1-1|TRBV6-4
ASSDGQGSTEAF
>TRBJ2-7|TRBV2
ASSEARGGGIEQY
>TRBJ2-7|TRBV13
ASSLGLANTYEQY
>TRBJ1-5|TRBV13
ASSPTVNQPQH
>-|TRBV7-2
ASSLGRQAPYEQY
>TRBJ2-5|TRBV29-1
SVEMSSHEETQY
>TRBJ2-7|TRBV10-3
AISLADRYEQY
>TRBJ2-5|TRBV9
ASSLGASGGLFQETQY
>TRBJ2-2|TRBV4-3
ASSQGRDPLWSTGELF
>TRBJ2-3|TRBV5-1
ASSLDTPSTDTQY
>TRBJ2-7|TRBV5-6
ASSSLYGIYEQY
>TRBJ1-3|TRBV9
ASSGYTGPNSGNTIY
>TRBJ2-5|TRBV10-1
ASTLAGEQETQY
>TRBJ1-1|TRBV28
ASLGGGLNTEAF
>TRBJ2-4|TRBV7-9
ASSYDSAKNIQY
>TRBJ1-1|TRBV29-1
SVEERGTEAF
>TRBJ1-1|TRBV30
AWSVRPPGWDTEAF
>TRBJ2-5|TRBV7-9
ASSLVAHRDSDQETQY
>TRBJ1-4|TRBV7-9
ASSPRNEKLF
>TRBJ2-1|TRBV4-3
ASSQTQGAGGI
>TRBJ1-1|TRBV11-2
ASSSGQGRSEAF
>TRBJ2-5|TRBV7-9
SSSFRAGVTRETQY
>TRBJ2-1|TRBV30
AHSTGMGRQF
>TRBJ2-2|TRBV14
ASSLSGATGELF
>TRBJ2-1|TRBV19
ASSIAGGYLGEQF
>TRBJ1-1|TRBV19
ASSPPPLIEAF
>TRBJ2-5|TRBV5-1
ASSFSGQQETQY
>TRBJ2-1|TRBV19
ASSTPREGIYNEQF
>TRBJ2-1|TRBV7-6
ASSLLSVSEQF
>TRBJ2-7|TRBV6-6
ASSSAGETYEQY
>TRBJ2-2|TRBV2
ASSERTGETGELF
>TRBJ1-3|TRBV7-9
SSSFGGSGNTIY
>TRBJ2-7|TRBV19
ATRGLARYEQY
>TRBJ2-6|TRBV7-9
ASSLEGAVLT
>TRBJ2-3|TRBV28
ASRRPGTDTQY
>TRBJ2-1|TRBV9
ASSVGSIIDEQF
>TRBJ2-2|TRBV10-3
AIRELGDTGELF
>TRBJ2-1|TRBV5-1
ASSLGAGGPTNEQF